This is a list of T cell receptor beta chains from one sample in a study of shared clonotypes between healthy human individuals. Clones were read by immunoSEQ multiplex PCR, and TCRdb kept only the in-frame ones, dropping some. The table includes roughly 1,800,000 clones, less than 95% detected once. The sequencing sample was made of naive CD8+ T cells sorted from blood. The receptors were gathered from a man aged 18-30 years in good health. Each CDR3 is given with its conserved first and last residue. Each record gives: D gene, J gene, clone size, V gene, CDR3 DNA, CDR3 protein. A D gene is named only where the DNA matches it firmly. A row's size may be missing; if present it is once, few, many or a size class.

>NA|TRBJ1-1|NA|TRBV5-4
TGTGCCAGCAGCTTCGGGGGAAGTGAAACTGAAGCTTTCTTT
CASSFGGSETEAFF
>NA|TRBJ2-7|NA|TRBV5-1
TGTGCCAGCAGCTTTGGGCCGGCAAGCCCACTCGAGCAGTACTTC
CASSFGPASPLEQYF
>TRBD1|TRBJ1-1|NA|TRBV5-1
TGCGCCAGCGATCCCAGGGGGCTGAACACTGAAGCTTTCTTT
CASDPRGLNTEAFF
>NA|TRBJ1-1|NA|TRBV5-1
TGCGCCAGCAGCTTGGATTTTCCAGGCACTGAAGCTTTCTTT
CASSLDFPGTEAFF
>TRBD1|TRBJ2-2|NA|TRBV7-9
TGTGCCAGCAGCCCCGACAGGGGGCTCTTGACCGGGGAGCTGTTTTTT
CASSPDRGLLTGELFF
>TRBD2|TRBJ2-3|NA|TRBV25-1
TGTGCCAGCAGGGGAGGGTGGGACGGACCCGAAGATACGCAGTATTTT
CASRGGWDGPEDTQYF
>NA|TRBJ2-3|NA|TRBV6-5
TGTGCCAGCATGGTTACGTTGTTCACAGATACGCAGTATTTT
CASMVTLFTDTQYF
>NA|TRBJ2-7|NA|TRBV6-5
TGTGCCAGCAGTTACTGGACAGCGATTTACGAGCAGTACTTC
CASSYWTAIYEQYF
>NA|TRBJ2-7|NA|TRBV29-1
TGCAGCGTTGAGTCTGGCCGCCCCGAGCAGTACTTC
CSVESGRPEQYF
>TRBD1|TRBJ2-1|NA|TRBV29-1
TGCAGCGGCTTCGCGTCCGGGGACAGGGGGCCCAGGCGCAATGAGCAGTTCTTC
CSGFASGDRGPRRNEQFF
>NA|TRBJ1-1|NA|TRBV27
TGTGCCAGCAGTTTAGGAGGCAGAAACACTGAAGCTTTCTTT
CASSLGGRNTEAFF
>NA|TRBJ1-3|NA|TRBV9
TGTGCCAGCAGCCCCCTAGACGCGGTCCTGTTAAGTGGAAACACCATATATTTT
CASSPLDAVLLSGNTIYF
>TRBD1|TRBJ1-6|NA|TRBV27
TGTGCCAGCAGGGTCGGGACAGGGAATAGTAATTCACCCCTCCACTTT
CASRVGTGNSNSPLHF
>TRBD1|TRBJ1-1|NA|TRBV27
TGTGCCAGCAGTGCCGGGACAGGGCGGACTGAAGCTTTCTTT
CASSAGTGRTEAFF
>NA|TRBJ2-1|NA|TRBV4-3
TGCGCCAGCTCCCCGGGGTGGTCCTACAATGAGCAGTTCTTC
CASSPGWSYNEQFF
>NA|TRBJ2-3|NA|TRBV6-4
TGTGCCAGCAGTGACCGGGGTGGCACAGATACGCAGTATTTT
CASSDRGGTDTQYF
>NA|TRBJ2-5|NA|TRBV6-6
TGTGCCAGCAGTCAGCAGGAGGGGCGGTTCAAAGAGACCCAGTACTTC
CASSQQEGRFKETQYF
>NA|TRBJ1-3|once|TRBV4-1
TGCGCCAGCAGCCAAGTTGGGTCACAGCGAATATCTGGAAACACCATATATTTT
CASSQVGSQRISGNTIYF
>TRBD2|TRBJ2-1|NA|TRBV11-3
TGTGCCAGCAGCTTAGCCGGGGGGGCACCCTACAATGAGCAGTTCTTC
CASSLAGGAPYNEQFF
>TRBD1|TRBJ1-4|NA|TRBV27
TGTGCCAGCAGTCTCAGGGGGCCGGGTGAAAAACTGTTTTTT
CASSLRGPGEKLFF
>NA|TRBJ2-5|NA|TRBV7-9
TGTGCCAGCAGCTTACCCGCTCGGCTACCTTTTGAGACCCAGTACTTC
CASSLPARLPFETQYF
>NA|TRBJ2-7|NA|TRBV10-3
TGTGCCATCAGTGAGTTGAGCGGACCGGCCTACGAGCAGTACTTC
CAISELSGPAYEQYF
>NA|TRBJ1-3|NA|TRBV7-2
TGTGCCAGCAGCTTTGACAGCGATGGAAACACCATATATTTT
CASSFDSDGNTIYF
>NA|TRBJ2-4|NA|TRBV27
TGTGCCAGCAGTTTACGCAGAGAACTAGCCAAAAACATTCAGTACTTC
CASSLRRELAKNIQYF
>TRBD1|TRBJ1-1|NA|TRBV5-1
TGCGCCAGCAGCTTGGAGGGACAGGGGCTATCTGAAGCTTTCTTT
CASSLEGQGLSEAFF
>NA|TRBJ2-7|NA|TRBV7-6
TGTGCCAGCAGCTTAGAGGGGGACTCCTACGAGCAGTACTTC
CASSLEGDSYEQYF
>NA|TRBJ2-5|NA|TRBV10-1
TGCGCCAGCAGTGAGTCAGAACATTTCGGGACCCAGTACTTC
CASSESEHFGTQYF
>NA|TRBJ2-1|NA|TRBV6-5
TGTGCCAGCAGTTACTCGTCGGGGGAGGTACACAATGAGCAGTTCTTC
CASSYSSGEVHNEQFF
>TRBD2|TRBJ2-3|NA|TRBV4-3
TGCGCCAGCAGCATAGCGGGAGGGCCGGGAGATACGCAGTATTTT
CASSIAGGPGDTQYF
>TRBD1|TRBJ1-2|NA|TRBV29-1
TGCAGCGTGGACAGGGGGATTAACTATGGCTACACCTTC
CSVDRGINYGYTF
>NA|TRBJ1-1|once|TRBV6-5
TGTGCCAGCAGTTACTCGTTCTGGACTGAAGCTTTCTTT
CASSYSFWTEAFF
>NA|TRBJ2-5|NA|TRBV4-1
TGCGCCAGCAGCCACCGGGTCGCCACGGAGACCCAGTACTTC
CASSHRVATETQYF
>NA|TRBJ1-3|NA|TRBV6-1
TGTGCCAGCAGTGAAGCAGGGGCGGGAAACACCATATATTTT
CASSEAGAGNTIYF
>TRBD1|TRBJ2-7|NA|TRBV5-8
TGTGCCAGCAGCTTGGCCGCCGGGACAGGTTCCTACGAGCAGTACTTC
CASSLAAGTGSYEQYF
>NA|TRBJ2-6|NA|TRBV7-8
TGTGCCAGCAGCTTAATAGTTGTGGCTGGGGCCAACGTCCTGACTTTC
CASSLIVVAGANVLTF
>TRBD1|TRBJ2-7|NA|TRBV28
TGTGCCAGCAGTTCTCGGACAGGAACCTACGAGCAGTACTTC
CASSSRTGTYEQYF
>TRBD2|TRBJ2-3|NA|TRBV13
TGTGCCAGCAGCTCCACTAGCGGGACCACAGATACGCAGTATTTT
CASSSTSGTTDTQYF
>NA|TRBJ1-2|NA|TRBV5-5
TGTGCCAGCAGCTTAGACAGTTCTAACTATGGCTACACCTTC
CASSLDSSNYGYTF
>NA|TRBJ2-1|NA|TRBV6-6
TGTGCCAGCAGTCCCCAGGTAGCGGAATACAATGAGCAGTTCTTC
CASSPQVAEYNEQFF
>NA|TRBJ2-7|NA|TRBV7-9
TGTGCCAGCAGCTTAAGTAAAGGCGAGCAGTACTTC
CASSLSKGEQYF
>TRBD2|TRBJ2-7|once|TRBV7-8
TGTGCCAGCAGCTACGGGGGGGCTTCCTACGAGCAGTACTTC
CASSYGGASYEQYF
>NA|TRBJ2-3|NA|TRBV7-8
TGTGCCAGCAGCTCCTTTTGGCCGGGCACAGATACGCAGTATTTT
CASSSFWPGTDTQYF
>NA|TRBJ2-2|NA|TRBV5-1
TGCGCCAGCAGCCCAGGGCCAGGGAACACCGGGGAGCTGTTTTTT
CASSPGPGNTGELFF
>TRBD1|TRBJ2-3|NA|TRBV4-1
TGCGCCAGCAGTTCCGGGACAGGGGCGGCTTGGCACACAGATACGCAGTATTTT
CASSSGTGAAWHTDTQYF
>TRBD1|TRBJ1-2|NA|TRBV9
TGTGCCAGCAGCGGTGACTTGGGACAGCCTAACTATGGCTACACCTTC
CASSGDLGQPNYGYTF
>TRBD1|TRBJ2-1|once|TRBV13
TGTGCCAGCAGCTCGGGACAGGGGGCGCCGAATGAGCAGTTCTTC
CASSSGQGAPNEQFF
>NA|TRBJ2-7|NA|TRBV28
TGTGCCAGCAGTTTAACGGTCGAAACAGCGCAGTACTTC
CASSLTVETAQYF
>NA|TRBJ1-4|NA|TRBV7-9
TGTGCCAGCAGCTTAGGCACGCCAACTAATGAAAAACTGTTTTTT
CASSLGTPTNEKLFF
>NA|TRBJ1-2|NA|TRBV2
TGTGCCAGCAGCCATGGGAGCCTTCAGGGATATGGCTATGGCTACACCTTC
CASSHGSLQGYGYGYTF
>TRBD2|TRBJ2-3|NA|TRBV19
TGTGCCAGTCGGGGCCTGCCTAGCGGGGGCACAGATACGCAGTATTTT
CASRGLPSGGTDTQYF
>TRBD1|TRBJ2-1|NA|TRBV27
TGTGCCAGCAGCCAAACAGGGGTTCCCTACAATGAGCAGTTCTTC
CASSQTGVPYNEQFF
>NA|TRBJ2-7|NA|TRBV29-1
TGCAGCGCGACAGGGAGGACTTACGAGCAGTACTTC
CSATGRTYEQYF